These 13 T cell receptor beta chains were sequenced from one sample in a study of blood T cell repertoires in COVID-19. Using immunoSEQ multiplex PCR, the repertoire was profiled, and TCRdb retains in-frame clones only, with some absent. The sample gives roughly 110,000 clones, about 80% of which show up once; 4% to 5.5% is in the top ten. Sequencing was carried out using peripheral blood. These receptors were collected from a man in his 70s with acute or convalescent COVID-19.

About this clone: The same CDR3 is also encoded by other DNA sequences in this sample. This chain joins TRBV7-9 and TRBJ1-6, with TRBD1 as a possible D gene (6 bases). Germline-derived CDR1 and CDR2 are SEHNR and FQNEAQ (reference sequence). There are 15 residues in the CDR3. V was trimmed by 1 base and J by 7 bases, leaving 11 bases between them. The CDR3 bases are TGTGCCAGCAGCTTAGGGGCAGGGGAAAATTCACCCCTCCACTTT. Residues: CASSLGAGENSPLHF.

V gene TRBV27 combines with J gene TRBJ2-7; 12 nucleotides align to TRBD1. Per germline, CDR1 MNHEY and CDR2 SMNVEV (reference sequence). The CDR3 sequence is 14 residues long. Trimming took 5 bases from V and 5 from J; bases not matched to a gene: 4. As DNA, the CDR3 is TGTGCCAGCAGTAAGGGACAGGGGGCGAACGAGCAGTACTTC. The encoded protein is CASSKGQGANEQYF.

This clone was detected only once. CDR3 sequence: CASKATSGGFYEQYF. CDR3 in DNA: TGTGCCAGCAAGGCGACTAGCGGGGGGTTCTACGAGCAGTACTTC. This sequence joins TRBV2 and TRBJ2-7; 13 nucleotides line up with TRBD2. Per germline, CDR1 SNHLY and CDR2 FYNNEI. The junction had 6 bases not matched to a gene; V was cut back by 7 bases and J by 3 bases. The CDR3 runs to 15 residues.

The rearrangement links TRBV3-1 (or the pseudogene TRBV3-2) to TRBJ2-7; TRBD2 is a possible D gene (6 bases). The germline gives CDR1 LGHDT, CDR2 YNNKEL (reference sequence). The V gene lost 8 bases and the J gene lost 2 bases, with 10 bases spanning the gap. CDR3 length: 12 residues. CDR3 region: CASGRGTYEQYF. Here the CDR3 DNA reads TGTGCCAGCGGGCGGGGTACCTACGAGCAGTACTTC.

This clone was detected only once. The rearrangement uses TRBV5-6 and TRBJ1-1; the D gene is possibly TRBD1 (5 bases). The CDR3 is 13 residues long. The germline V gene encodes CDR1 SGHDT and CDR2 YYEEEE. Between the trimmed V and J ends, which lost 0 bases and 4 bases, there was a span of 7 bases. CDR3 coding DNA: TGTGCCAGCAGCTTGGTTAGGGGCACTGAAGCTTTCTTT. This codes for CASSLVRGTEAFF.

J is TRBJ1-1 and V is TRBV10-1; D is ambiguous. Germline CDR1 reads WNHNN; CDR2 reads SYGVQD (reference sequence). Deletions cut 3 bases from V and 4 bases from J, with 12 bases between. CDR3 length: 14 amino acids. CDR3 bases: TGCGCCAGCAGTGAAACTCAGGCCAGCACTGAAGCTTTCTTT. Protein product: CASSETQASTEAFF.

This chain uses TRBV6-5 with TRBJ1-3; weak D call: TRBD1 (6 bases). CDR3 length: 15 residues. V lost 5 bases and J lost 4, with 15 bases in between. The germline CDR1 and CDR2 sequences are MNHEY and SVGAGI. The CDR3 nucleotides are TGTGCCAGCAGTAACAGGGTCGTGCAGGGAAACACCATATATTTT. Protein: CASSNRVVQGNTIYF.

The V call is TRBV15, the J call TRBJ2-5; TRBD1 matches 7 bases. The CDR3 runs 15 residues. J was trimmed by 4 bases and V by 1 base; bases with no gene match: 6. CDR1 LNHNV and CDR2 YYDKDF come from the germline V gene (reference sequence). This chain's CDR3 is CATSRGPGGRETQYF. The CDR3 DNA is TGTGCCACCAGCAGAGGGCCAGGGGGACGAGAGACCCAGTACTTC.

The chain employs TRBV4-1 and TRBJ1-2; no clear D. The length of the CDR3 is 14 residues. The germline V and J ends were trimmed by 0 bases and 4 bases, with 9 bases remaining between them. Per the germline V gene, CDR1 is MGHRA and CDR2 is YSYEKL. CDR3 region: CASSQDSTTYGYTF. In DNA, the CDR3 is TGCGCCAGCAGCCAAGATAGCACAACCTATGGCTACACCTTC.

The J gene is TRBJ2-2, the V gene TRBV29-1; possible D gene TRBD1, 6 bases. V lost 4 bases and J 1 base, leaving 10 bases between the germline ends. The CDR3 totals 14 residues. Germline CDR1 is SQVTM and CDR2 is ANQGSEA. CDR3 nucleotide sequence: TGCAGCGTTGCTGGGACATTGAACACCGGGGAGCTGTTTTTT. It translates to CSVAGTLNTGELFF.

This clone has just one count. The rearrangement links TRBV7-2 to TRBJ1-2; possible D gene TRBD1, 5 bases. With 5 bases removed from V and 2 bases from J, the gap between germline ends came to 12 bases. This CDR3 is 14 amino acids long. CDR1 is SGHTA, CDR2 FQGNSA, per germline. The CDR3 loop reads CASSPTGGNYGYTF. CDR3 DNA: TGTGCCAGCAGCCCAACGGGGGGAAACTATGGCTACACCTTC.

The CDR3 sequence: CASSTRQGANTIYF. In nucleotides, the CDR3 is TGTGCCAGCAGCACCAGACAGGGGGCAAACACCATATATTTT. J is TRBJ1-3 and V is TRBV5-6; 10 bases map to TRBD1. CDR3 length: 14 amino acids. The germline gives CDR1 SGHDT, CDR2 YYEEEE. V gave up 4 bases and J gave up 6 bases; unmatched junction bases: 4.

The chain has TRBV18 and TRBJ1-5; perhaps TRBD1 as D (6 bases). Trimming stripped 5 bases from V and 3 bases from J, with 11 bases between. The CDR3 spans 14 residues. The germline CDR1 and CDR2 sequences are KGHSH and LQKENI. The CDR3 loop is CASSATGNNQPQHF. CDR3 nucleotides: TGTGCCAGCTCAGCGACAGGAAACAATCAGCCCCAGCATTTT.